There are many counts of the clone carrying this TCR beta chain. Antigen specificity is unknown. One junction end disagrees with the germline gene, perhaps due to a read error. This entry comes from a study of T cells in Graves' hyperthyroidism and ophthalmopathy. Study summary: Any treatment followed the collection of peripheral blood at initial diagnosis. Whole-study results and caveats: Ophthalmopathy was predicted by the model a median of 6.5 months ahead of onset.

Regions amplified from RNA transcripts were the TCR beta CDR3 regions. With the HTBI primer set, the TCR CDR3 went through a first round of RT-PCR. TCRdb passed the multiplex PCR reads through MiXCR, listing each CDR3 protein once. In the table there are approximately 400,000 distinct CDR3 sequences, less than 20% of which are singletons. CDR1 is SGHRS and CDR2 is YFSETQ in the germline V gene. The CDR3 spans 14 residues. The TCR was taken from a young man with Graves' ophthalmopathy. The V call is TRBV5-1, the J call TRBJ1-1, with D uncertain. Specimen: blood. CDR3 residues: CASSLGQTNTEAFF. The CDR3 coding sequence is TGTGCCAGCAGTTTAGGCCAGACGAACACTGAAGCTTTCTTT. Based on the CDR3 plus reference TRBV5-1 and TRBJ1-1, the full variable domain is KAGVTQTPRYLIKTRGQQVTLSCSPISGHRSVSWYQQTPGQGLQFLFEYFSETQRNKGNFPGRFSGRQFSNSRSEMNVSTLELGDSALYLCASSLGQTNTEAFFGQGTRLTVV.